The 8 T cell receptor beta chains in this list originate from one sample, sequenced in a study of cytomegalovirus exposure and HLA in healthy donors. PCR involved 60 Vbeta and 13 Jbeta primers. Assay: immunoSEQ multiplex PCR; the TCRdb copy retains only in-frame clones and omits some. The data show about 200,000 clones, roughly 13% seen once. What was sequenced was PBMCs. The receptors stem from a man aged 50 to 59 in good health and CMV-seropositive.

The chain combines TRBV5-1 with TRBJ2-3; 7 bases line up with TRBD1. The V and J ends lost 4 bases and 8 bases, in that order; junction bases with no gene match: 16. CDR1 SGHRS and CDR2 YFSETQ come from the germline V gene. The CDR3 is 16 residues long. The CDR3 region is CASSPSPTGFAPTQYF. In DNA form, the CDR3 reads TGCGCCAGCAGCCCCTCCCCGACAGGGTTTGCACCTACGCAGTATTTT.

There are a few counts of this clone. The rearrangement uses TRBV5-4 and TRBJ2-6, with D tentatively TRBD1 (6 bases). The CDR3 contains 15 residues. CDR1 SGHNT and CDR2 YYREEE come from the germline V gene (reference sequence). V lost 7 bases and J 13 bases, leaving 24 bases between the germline ends. The CDR3 nucleotides are TGTGCCAGCGGTACTCGCCGGGACACCGTATGGGTCCTGACTTTC. Residues: CASGTRRDTVWVLTF.

The chain has TRBV27 and TRBJ2-1; tentative D call: TRBD1 (6 bases). CDR1 is MNHEY and CDR2 is SMNVEV in the germline V gene (reference sequence). This CDR3 comprises 16 residues. V was pared by 3 bases and J by 8 bases, with 20 bases between. The CDR3 coding sequence is TGTGCCAGCAGTTTCTCCTCCTGGGGGCGAGGCGATGAGCAGTTCTTC. Translated, it gives CASSFSSWGRGDEQFF.

The chain has TRBV19 and TRBJ2-1; 11 nucleotides line up with TRBD1. This CDR3 comprises 14 residues. With 5 bases clipped from V and 7 bases from J, the junction kept 4 bases outside the gene matches. The germline gives CDR1 LNHDA, CDR2 SQIVND (reference sequence). CDR3 sequence reads: CASSADRGRNEQFF. The CDR3 nucleotides read TGTGCCAGTAGTGCGGACAGGGGGCGGAATGAGCAGTTCTTC.

The CDR3 here is CASIPGGQETQYF. The CDR3 DNA follows: TGTGCCAGCATTCCCGGGGGGCAAGAGACCCAGTACTTC. This chain links TRBV7-9 with TRBJ2-5, with 7 positions matching TRBD2. Germline CDR1 and CDR2: SEHNR and FQNEAQ (reference sequence). V was pared by 7 bases and J by 2 bases, with 4 bases of the junction left unmatched. This CDR3 region has 13 residues.

V gene TRBV19 combines with J gene TRBJ1-1, with TRBD1 identical over 7 bases. Trimming at V came to 6 bases and at J to 1 base, leaving 5 bases not matched to a gene. Germline lookup yields CDR1 LNHDA and CDR2 SQIVND (reference sequence). CDR3 length: 14 residues. The CDR3 bases are TGTGCCAGTAGAACCGGGACAGCGAACACTGAAGCTTTCTTT. Its protein is CASRTGTANTEAFF.

This chain connects TRBV2 to TRBJ2-5; 8 positions match TRBD1. This CDR3 is built from 15 residues. The J segment lost 4 bases and the V segment lost 6 bases, leaving 10 bases of the junction unmatched. The V gene's germline CDR1 is SNHLY and CDR2 FYNNEI. CDR3 sequence: CASRPGQAGGETQYF. CDR3 bases: TGTGCCAGCAGGCCGGGACAGGCTGGAGGAGAGACCCAGTACTTC.

The V call is TRBV4-3, the J call TRBJ1-5; D is unclear. The CDR3 totals 13 residues. V was trimmed by 1 base and J by 7 bases, leaving 8 bases between them. Germline loops: CDR1 LGHNA, CDR2 YSLEER. The CDR3 here is CASSQGYSQPQHF. Here the CDR3 DNA reads TGCGCCAGCAGCCAAGGCTACAGCCAGCCCCAGCATTTT.